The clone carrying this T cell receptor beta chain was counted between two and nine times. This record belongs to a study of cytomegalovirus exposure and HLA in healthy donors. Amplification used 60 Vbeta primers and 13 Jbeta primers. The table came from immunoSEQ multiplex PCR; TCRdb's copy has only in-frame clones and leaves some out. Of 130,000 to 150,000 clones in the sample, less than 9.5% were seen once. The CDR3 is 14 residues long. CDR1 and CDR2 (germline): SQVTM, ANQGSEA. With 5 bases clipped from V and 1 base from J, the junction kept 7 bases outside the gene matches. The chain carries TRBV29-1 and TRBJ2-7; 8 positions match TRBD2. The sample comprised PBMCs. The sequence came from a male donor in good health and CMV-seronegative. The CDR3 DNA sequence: TGCAGCGTTCGATCGCGGGGGGCTTCCTACGAGCAGTACTTC. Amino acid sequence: CSVRSRGASYEQYF.